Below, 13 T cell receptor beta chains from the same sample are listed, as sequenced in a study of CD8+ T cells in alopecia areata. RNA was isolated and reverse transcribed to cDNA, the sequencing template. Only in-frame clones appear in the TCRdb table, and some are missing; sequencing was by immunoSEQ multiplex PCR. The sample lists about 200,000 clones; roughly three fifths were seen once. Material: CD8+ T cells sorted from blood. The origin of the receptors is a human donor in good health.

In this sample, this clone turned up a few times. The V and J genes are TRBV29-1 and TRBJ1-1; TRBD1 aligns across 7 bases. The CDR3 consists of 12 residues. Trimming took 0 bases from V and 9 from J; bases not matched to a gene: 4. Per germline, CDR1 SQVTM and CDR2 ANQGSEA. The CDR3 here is CSVEDRRGQAFF. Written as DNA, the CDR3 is TGCAGCGTTGAAGATCGGAGGGGGCAAGCTTTCTTT. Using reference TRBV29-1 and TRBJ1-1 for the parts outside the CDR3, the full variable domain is SAVISQKPSRDICQRGTSLTIQCQVDSQVTMMFWYRQQPGQSLTLIATANQGSEATYESGFVIDKFPISRPNLTFSTLTVSNMSPEDSSIYLCSVEDRRGQAFFGQGTRLTVV.

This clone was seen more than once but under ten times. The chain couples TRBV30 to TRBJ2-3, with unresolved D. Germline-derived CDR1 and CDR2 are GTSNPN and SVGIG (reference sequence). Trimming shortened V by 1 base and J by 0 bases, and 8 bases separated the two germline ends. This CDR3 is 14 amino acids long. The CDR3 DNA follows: TGTGCCTGGAGTGGCGGCGCTAGCACAGATACGCAGTATTTT. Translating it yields CAWSGGASTDTQYF.

CDR3 sequence reads: CASSHRVLSSYEQYF. The CDR3 DNA sequence: TGTGCCAGCAGTCACAGGGTCCTTAGCTCCTACGAGCAGTACTTC. The chain employs TRBV5-6 and TRBJ2-7; TRBD1 might be the D (6 bases). CDR1 is SGHDT, CDR2 YYEEEE, per germline. Trimming cost V 5 bases and J 0 bases, with 15 bases left between them. This CDR3 is built from 15 residues.

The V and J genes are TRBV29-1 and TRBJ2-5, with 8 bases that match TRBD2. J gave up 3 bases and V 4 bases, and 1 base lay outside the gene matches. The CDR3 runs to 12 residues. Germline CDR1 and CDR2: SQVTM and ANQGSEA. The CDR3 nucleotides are TGCAGCGTTGTTAGCGGGGAAGAGACCCAGTACTTC. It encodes CSVVSGEETQYF.

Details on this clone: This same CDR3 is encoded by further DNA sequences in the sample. The CDR3 DNA sequence: TGTGCCAGCAGCTTGGGGCCCGGCACTGAAGCTTTCTTT. Translated, it gives CASSLGPGTEAFF. The chain links TRBV5-4 to TRBJ1-1; D is undetermined. V dropped 0 bases and J dropped 4 bases, with 7 bases sitting between them. The CDR3 spans 13 residues. Germline CDR1 and CDR2: SGHNT and YYREEE (reference sequence).

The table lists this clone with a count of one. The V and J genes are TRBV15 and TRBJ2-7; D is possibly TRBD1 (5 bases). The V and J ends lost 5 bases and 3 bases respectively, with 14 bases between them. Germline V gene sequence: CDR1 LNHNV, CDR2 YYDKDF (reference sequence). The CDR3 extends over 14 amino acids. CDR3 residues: CATSATAVVYEQYF. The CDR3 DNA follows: TGTGCCACCAGCGCGACAGCCGTGGTCTACGAGCAGTACTTC.

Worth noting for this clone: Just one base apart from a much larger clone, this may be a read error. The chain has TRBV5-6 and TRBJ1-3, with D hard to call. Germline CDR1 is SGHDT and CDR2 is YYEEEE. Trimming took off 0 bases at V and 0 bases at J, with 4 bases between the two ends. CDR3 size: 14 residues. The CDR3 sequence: CASSLGGSGNTIYF. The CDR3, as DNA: TGTGCCAGCAGCTTGGGGGGCTCTGGAAACACCATATATTTT.

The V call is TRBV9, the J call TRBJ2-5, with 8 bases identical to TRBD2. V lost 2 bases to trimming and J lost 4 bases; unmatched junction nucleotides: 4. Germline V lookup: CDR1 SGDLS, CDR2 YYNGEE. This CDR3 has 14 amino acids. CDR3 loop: CASSVSGGRETQYF. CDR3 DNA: TGTGCCAGCAGCGTTTCGGGGGGGCGAGAGACCCAGTACTTC.

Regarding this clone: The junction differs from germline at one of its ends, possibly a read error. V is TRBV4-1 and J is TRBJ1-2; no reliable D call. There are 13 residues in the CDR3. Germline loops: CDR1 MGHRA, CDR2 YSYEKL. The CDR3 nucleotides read TGTGCCAGCAGCCAAGAAAGGGTATGGGGCTACACCTTC. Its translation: CASSQERVWGYTF.

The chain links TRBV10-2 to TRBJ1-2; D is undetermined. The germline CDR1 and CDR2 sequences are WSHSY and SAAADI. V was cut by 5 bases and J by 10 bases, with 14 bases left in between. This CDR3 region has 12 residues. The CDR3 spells CASSIDSMVYTF. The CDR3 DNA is TGCGCCAGCAGTATAGACTCTATGGTCTACACCTTC.

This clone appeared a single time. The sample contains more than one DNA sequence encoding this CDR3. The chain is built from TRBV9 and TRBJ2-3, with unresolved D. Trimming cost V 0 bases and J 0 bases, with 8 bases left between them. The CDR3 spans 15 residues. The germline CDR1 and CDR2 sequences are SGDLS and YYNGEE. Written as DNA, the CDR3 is TGTGCCAGCAGCGTAGCGGGCGCTAGCACAGATACGCAGTATTTT. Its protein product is CASSVAGASTDTQYF. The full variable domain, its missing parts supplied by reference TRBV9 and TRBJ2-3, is DSGVTQTPKHLITATGQRVTLRCSPRSGDLSVYWYQQSLDQGLQFLIQYYNGEERAKGNILERFSAQQFPDLHSELNLSSLELGDSALYFCASSVAGASTDTQYFGPGTRLTVL.

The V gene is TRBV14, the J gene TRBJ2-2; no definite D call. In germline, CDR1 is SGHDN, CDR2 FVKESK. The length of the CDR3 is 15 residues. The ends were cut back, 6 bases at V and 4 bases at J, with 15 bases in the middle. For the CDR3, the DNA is TGTGCCAGCAGTGTCGTGGGTTCGGGCACCGGGGAGCTGTTTTTT. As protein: CASSVVGSGTGELFF.

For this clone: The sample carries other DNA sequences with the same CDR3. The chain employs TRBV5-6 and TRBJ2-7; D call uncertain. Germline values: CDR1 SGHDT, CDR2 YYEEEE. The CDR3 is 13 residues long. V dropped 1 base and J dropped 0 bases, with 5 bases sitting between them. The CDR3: CASSLTSSYEQYF. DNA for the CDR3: TGTGCCAGCAGCTTGACAAGCTCCTACGAGCAGTACTTC.